The 29 T cell receptor beta chains listed next were all sequenced from one sample in a study of cytomegalovirus exposure and HLA in healthy donors (dated by TCRdb to about 2017). Libraries were prepared through the immunoSEQ multiplex PCR assay. The multiplex PCR relied on a mix of 60 forward primers for TCR Vbeta segments and 13 reverse primers for TCR Jbeta segments. Entries here come from immuneACCESS through TCRdb and include only in-frame sequences with V and J called. Some clones fail to appear in such tables; in the studies checked, an unresolved V gene covers under half of the shortfall, and the cause of the remainder is unknown. This sample holds around 150,000 clones; approximately 76% were observed only once. Approximately 1.3% of the sample lies in the top ten. Source material: PBMCs. The receptors derive from a man in his 60s in good health and CMV-seronegative.

This sequence joins TRBV9 and TRBJ2-1; tentative D call: TRBD2 (6 bases). V was pared by 4 bases and J by 4 bases, with 15 bases between. The germline V gene has CDR1 SGDLS and CDR2 YYNGEE. This CDR3 region has 15 residues. Written as DNA, the CDR3 is TGTGCCAGCAGCCTAGTCGGGGGTACTTACAATGAGCAGTTCTTC. Protein product: CASSLVGGTYNEQFF.

The CDR3 DNA sequence: TGTGCCACCTGCCTCGGACAGGGAGGCTATGGCTACACCTTC. This codes for CATCLGQGGYGYTF. This sequence joins TRBV6-1 and TRBJ1-2; TRBD1 matches 8 bases. Trimming took 10 bases from V and 4 from J; bases not matched to a gene: 11. This CDR3 has 14 amino acids. Germline loops: CDR1 MNHNS, CDR2 SASEGT.

The chain is built from TRBV19 and TRBJ2-6; no clear D gene. The CDR3 extends over 14 amino acids. Germline CDR1 LNHDA, CDR2 SQIVND (reference sequence). V lost 10 bases and J lost 0, with 10 bases in between. CDR3 DNA sequence: TGTGCCACAAAACAGAGCTCTGGGGCCAACGTCCTGACTTTC. Translated, it gives CATKQSSGANVLTF.

This chain uses TRBV7-2 with TRBJ1-1, with 7 nucleotides matching TRBD1. This CDR3 is built from 17 residues. Looked up from germline, CDR1 is SGHTA and CDR2 is FQGNSA. J lost 6 bases, V lost 2 bases, and 15 bases had no gene match. CDR3 sequence (DNA): TGTGCCAGCAGCTTAAGCCGGAGGGCCAGGGGGTCCCCTGAAGCTTTCTTT. Translating it yields CASSLSRRARGSPEAFF. Based on the CDR3 plus reference TRBV7-2 and TRBJ1-1, the full variable domain is GAGVSQSPSNKVTEKGKDVELRCDPISGHTALYWYRQSLGQGLEFLIYFQGNSAPDKSGLPSDRFSAERTGGSVSTLTIQRTQQEDSAVYLCASSLSRRARGSPEAFFGQGTRLTVV.

V and J are TRBV5-4 and TRBJ2-7; 11 bases line up with TRBD2. Per germline, CDR1 SGHNT and CDR2 YYREEE (reference sequence). V shed 4 bases, J shed 3 bases, and the junction held 3 bases outside the gene matches. The CDR3 has 14 residues. The CDR3 spells CASSPGTSGYEQYF. DNA for the CDR3: TGTGCCAGCAGCCCCGGGACTAGCGGCTACGAGCAGTACTTC.

This clone occurred a few times. This chain connects TRBV2 to TRBJ2-3; 11 nucleotides align to TRBD2. Losses at the gene ends were 4 bases for V and 5 bases for J; bases not matched to a gene: 8. The V gene's germline CDR1 is SNHLY and CDR2 FYNNEI. This CDR3 region has 16 residues. The CDR3 bases are TGTGCCAGCAGTGGAACCGGGACTAGCGGCCAAGATACGCAGTATTTT. This translates into CASSGTGTSGQDTQYF.

There are a few counts of this clone. The gene calls are TRBV5-1 and TRBJ2-3; unclear D gene. This CDR3 is built from 12 residues. V was cut by 0 bases and J by 6 bases, with 5 bases left in between. Germline values: CDR1 SGHRS, CDR2 YFSETQ. This chain's CDR3 is CASSLAGDTQYF. The CDR3 DNA reads TGCGCCAGCAGCTTGGCCGGGGATACGCAGTATTTT.

This clone occurred a few times. This chain uses TRBV7-6 with TRBJ2-6; 7 positions agree with TRBD1. Germline loops: CDR1 SGHVS, CDR2 FNYEAQ. The V gene end was trimmed by 2 bases and the J gene end by 0 bases; junction bases not matched to a gene: 4. The CDR3 length is 17 residues. The CDR3 here is CASSLTTGNSGANVLTF. The CDR3 region has the DNA TGTGCCAGCAGCTTAACGACAGGGAACTCTGGGGCCAACGTCCTGACTTTC.

Comments on this clone: Other nucleotide sequences from this sample produce the same CDR3. The chain employs TRBV5-4 and TRBJ2-7; no clear D. Trimming removed 0 bases from V and 4 bases from J, with 5 bases in between. The CDR3 is made up of 12 amino acids. Per germline, CDR1 SGHNT and CDR2 YYREEE (reference sequence). The CDR3 is CASSLDRYEQYF. Written as DNA, the CDR3 is TGTGCCAGCAGCTTGGACAGATACGAGCAGTACTTC.

Concerning this clone: One end of the junction varies from germline; a read error may be responsible. The gene calls are TRBV7-9 and TRBJ2-1; 7 bases match TRBD2. Germline V gene lookup returns CDR1 SEHNR and CDR2 FQNEAQ (reference sequence). The CDR3 is 17 residues long. This chain's CDR3 is CSSSPPRRLAVYNEQFF. The DNA of the CDR3 is TGTTCCAGCAGCCCTCCCAGGCGTCTAGCGGTTTACAATGAGCAGTTCTTC.

In DNA form, the CDR3 reads TGTGCCAGCAGTCCTCGTGAAAAACTGTTTTTT. This sequence encodes CASSPREKLFF. The rearrangement links TRBV27 to TRBJ1-4; no clear D gene. Trimming removed 5 bases from V and 7 bases from J, with 5 bases in between. Germline CDR1 is MNHEY and CDR2 is SMNVEV (reference sequence). This CDR3 has 11 residues.

The genes are TRBV6-1 and TRBJ1-2; D unresolved. Germline lookup yields CDR1 MNHNS and CDR2 SASEGT. V was clipped by 2 bases and J by 4 bases, with 11 bases between them. The CDR3 runs 14 residues. In nucleotides, the CDR3 is TGTGCCAGCAGTGAATCGGTGTCTCCCTATGGCTACACCTTC. Protein: CASSESVSPYGYTF.

This clone was picked up a small number of times. The chain is built from TRBV6-5 and TRBJ1-3; 8 positions match TRBD1. Looked up from germline, CDR1 is MNHEY and CDR2 is SVGAGI. This CDR3 has 15 amino acids. Trimming at V came to 4 bases and at J to 3 bases, leaving 5 bases not matched to a gene. The CDR3 region has the DNA TGTGCCAGCAGTTTCGCACAGGGGGTTGGAAACACCATATATTTT. This gives the protein CASSFAQGVGNTIYF.

The chain links TRBV28 to TRBJ2-3; 7 nucleotides align to TRBD2. Unmatched junction bases numbered 11, after V lost 5 bases and J lost 3 bases. Germline CDR1 reads MDHEN; CDR2 reads SYDVKM. The CDR3 runs 16 residues. CDR3 loop: CASSRGIQGGTDTQYF. CDR3 nucleotides: TGTGCCAGCAGTCGGGGAATTCAGGGAGGGACAGATACGCAGTATTTT.

This chain connects TRBV5-1 to TRBJ2-5; the D gene is possibly TRBD1 (6 bases). The DNA end favors TRBJ2-7, so the J call may be wrong. The CDR3 loop spans 16 amino acids. The germline CDR1 and CDR2 sequences are SGHRS and YFSETQ. In DNA form, the CDR3 reads TGCGCCAGCAGCTCGGTCCCTGGGGGCCTTCCCTACGAGCAGTACTTC. Amino acid sequence: CASSSVPGGLPYEQYF.

V usage is TRBV7-3 and J usage is TRBJ2-5, with 12 bases identical to TRBD2. The CDR3 has 15 residues. V dropped 5 bases and J dropped 2; count of bases not matched to a gene: 3. Germline assignment: CDR1 SGHTA and CDR2 FQGTGA. The CDR3 sequence is CASSPLAGGQETQYF. The CDR3 DNA reads as TGTGCCAGCAGCCCTCTAGCGGGGGGGCAAGAGACCCAGTACTTC.

The chain couples TRBV5-4 to TRBJ2-1, with D perhaps TRBD1 (5 bases). The V gene's germline CDR1 is SGHNT and CDR2 YYREEE (reference sequence). The V end was cut by 4 bases, the J end by 4 bases, with 15 bases between. CDR3 length: 15 residues. DNA of the CDR3: TGTGCCAGCAGCCCGGACACGGTTTCTTACAATGAGCAGTTCTTC. It yields the protein CASSPDTVSYNEQFF.

The gene calls are TRBV7-2 and TRBJ2-1; 7 nucleotides align to TRBD2. This CDR3 is built from 16 residues. J lost 5 bases, V lost 1 base, and 8 bases had no gene match. Germline V gene data show CDR1 as SGHTA and CDR2 as FQGNSA. CDR3 sequence (DNA): TGTGCCAGCAGCTTAGGGCCAGCGGGAACCGACAATGAGCAGTTCTTC. Translation gives CASSLGPAGTDNEQFF.

This chain connects TRBV27 to TRBJ2-7; the D gene is possibly TRBD2 (5 bases). This CDR3 region has 19 residues. V lost 9 bases to trimming and J lost 4 bases, with 34 bases between them. Germline V gene lookup returns CDR1 MNHEY and CDR2 SMNVEV (reference sequence). For the CDR3, the DNA is TGTGCCAGGAGATATCAGGAAACTGCAGGATTAGCGCCTTTTTACGAGCAGTACTTC. It codes for CARRYQETAGLAPFYEQYF.

On this clone itself: The junction does not match germline at one end; this may be a read error. V gene TRBV7-9 combines with J gene TRBJ2-1; a possible D gene is TRBD1 (6 bases). CDR1 is SEHNR, CDR2 FQNEAQ, per germline (reference sequence). This CDR3 is 15 amino acids long. The CDR3 DNA follows: TGTTCCAGCAGCTCAACAGGGTACTCCTACAATGAGCAGTTCTTC. Its protein product is CSSSSTGYSYNEQFF.

About this clone itself: Other DNA sequences in the sample encode the same CDR3. J is TRBJ2-7 and V is TRBV4-3; no clear D. Germline V gene sequence: CDR1 LGHNA, CDR2 YSLEER. The ends were cut back, 1 base at V and 6 bases at J, with 13 bases in the middle. This CDR3 region has 14 residues. CDR3 sequence: CASSQGSGFGEQYF. The DNA for the CDR3 is TGCGCCAGCAGCCAAGGGTCCGGGTTTGGCGAGCAGTACTTC.

The DNA for the CDR3 is TGTGCCTGGAGTCGGCAGGGCCCCGGGGAGCTGTTTTTT. Translated: CAWSRQGPGELFF. The chain employs TRBV30 and TRBJ2-2; D perhaps matches TRBD1 (5 bases). Germline CDR1 is GTSNPN and CDR2 is SVGIG (reference sequence). The CDR3 extends over 13 amino acids. The V end lost 2 bases, the J end lost 6 bases, and 10 bases lay between the germline ends.

The chain joins TRBV5-1 to TRBJ2-3, with TRBD2 identical over 8 bases. The CDR3 covers 15 residues. Germline V gives CDR1 SGHRS, CDR2 YFSETQ. V lost 5 bases to trimming and J lost 6 bases; unmatched junction nucleotides: 11. CDR3 DNA: TGCGCCAGCAGAGGCGACGGGGGGGCAACGGATACGCAGTATTTT. This translates into CASRGDGGATDTQYF.

The chain is built from TRBV9 and TRBJ1-1; D might be TRBD1 (5 bases). With 0 bases removed from V and 8 bases from J, the gap between germline ends came to 14 bases. The germline V gene encodes CDR1 SGDLS and CDR2 YYNGEE. The CDR3 covers 14 residues. The CDR3 loop reads CASSVVGAGGEAFF. The DNA of the CDR3 is TGTGCCAGCAGCGTAGTAGGGGCAGGAGGGGAAGCTTTCTTT.

The CDR3 here is CASGLGGAWQPQHF. The CDR3 region has the DNA TGTGCTAGTGGCCTGGGGGGGGCTTGGCAGCCCCAGCATTTT. The J gene is TRBJ1-5, the V gene TRBV12-5, with a tentative D call TRBD1 (6 bases). The CDR3 runs to 14 residues. Germline V CDR1 and CDR2: LGHNT, FRNRAP. The V gene lost 6 bases and the J gene lost 7 bases, with 16 bases spanning the gap.

The rearrangement joins TRBV30 to TRBJ2-1; TRBD1 might be the D (6 bases). This CDR3 spans 13 amino acids. V was pared by 1 base and J by 3 bases, with 7 bases between. CDR1 and CDR2 from the germline V gene are GTSNPN and SVGIG (reference sequence). CDR3 sequence (DNA): TGTGCCTGGAGTGGGGACATCTACAATGAGCAGTTCTTC. Amino acids: CAWSGDIYNEQFF.

The rearrangement uses TRBV5-4 and TRBJ2-5; TRBD2 matches at 12 bases. CDR1 SGHNT and CDR2 YYREEE come from the germline V gene (reference sequence). J gave up 10 bases and V 0 bases, and 4 bases lay outside the gene matches. This CDR3 comprises 14 residues. In DNA, the CDR3 is TGTGCCAGCAGCTTGGTCCTAGCGGGAGGGGACCAGTACTTC. Translated: CASSLVLAGGDQYF.

The J gene is TRBJ2-1, the V gene TRBV27; 8 bases fit TRBD1. The ends lost 6 bases at V and 4 bases at J; junction bases unmatched: 8. The CDR3 is 15 amino acids. Germline V CDR1 and CDR2: MNHEY, SMNVEV (reference sequence). DNA of the CDR3: TGTGCCAGCAGCCCGGACAGGGAAGGGTACAATGAGCAGTTCTTC. Encoded protein: CASSPDREGYNEQFF.

On this clone: At one end, the junction sequence differs from germline, possibly due to a read error. The chain combines TRBV7-9 with TRBJ1-5; 7 positions agree with TRBD1. This CDR3 comprises 14 residues. CDR1 is SEHNR, CDR2 FQNEAQ, per germline (reference sequence). Written as DNA, the CDR3 is TGTTCCAGCAGCTCAGGACAGGATGGTCAGCCCCAGCATTTT. Protein sequence: CSSSSGQDGQPQHF.